Detailed here is one T cell receptor (beta chain). This record comes from a study of blood T cell repertoires in COVID-19. The overall study: Sources were T cells, B-cell-depleted T cells, or PBMCs; the material itself was cDNA or gDNA.

The method was immunoSEQ multiplex PCR; TCRdb's version includes in-frame clones alone and lacks a portion of them. The table includes more than 200,000 clones, about 86% detected once. Germline CDR1 reads LNHDA; CDR2 reads SQIVND (reference sequence). V shed 7 bases and J shed 3 bases, with 13 bases lying between them. The length of the CDR3 is 14 residues. The chain recombines TRBV19 with TRBJ2-4; D is uncertain. The clonotype originates from a man in his fifties with active or convalescent COVID-19. The sequenced sample consisted of peripheral blood. The DNA for the CDR3 is TGTGCCAGTACAAGCCTAGGCGGCAAAAACATTCAGTACTTC. Translated, it gives CASTSLGGKNIQYF.